The 5 T cell receptor beta chains reported below all come from one sample, sequenced in a study of T cell responses to AZD1222 COVID-19 vaccine. Clones were read by immunoSEQ multiplex PCR, and TCRdb kept only the in-frame ones, dropping some. The sample includes about 150,000 clones, approximately 89% of them seen just once. The sequences come from peripheral blood, collected on day 0 of MenACWY control vaccination. The receptors originated from an adult in good health.

The chain recombines TRBV19 with TRBJ1-1; tentatively, D is TRBD1 (5 bases). CDR3 length: 13 amino acids. Germline CDR1 reads LNHDA; CDR2 reads SQIVND (reference sequence). V lost 6 bases, J lost 1 base, and 9 bases lay in between. The CDR3 DNA reads as TGTGCCAGTAGGGGGACGGCGAACACTGAAGCTTTCTTT. Its translation: CASRGTANTEAFF.

The V gene is TRBV9, the J gene TRBJ2-3, with D maybe TRBD2 (6 bases). Germline V lookup: CDR1 SGDLS, CDR2 YYNGEE. The CDR3 spans 14 residues. Between the trimmed V and J ends, which lost 0 bases and 3 bases, there was a span of 8 bases. The CDR3 coding sequence is TGTGCCAGCAGCGTAGCGGGAGAGACAGATACGCAGTATTTT. This codes for CASSVAGETDTQYF.

This chain connects TRBV6-5 to TRBJ1-5; no clear D gene. CDR1 is MNHEY, CDR2 SVGAGI, per germline. V dropped 6 bases and J dropped 1 base, with 7 bases sitting between them. The CDR3 runs 13 residues. CDR3 in amino acids: CASRGASNQPQHF. CDR3 nucleotides: TGTGCCAGCAGGGGTGCGAGCAATCAGCCCCAGCATTTT.

This rearrangement joins TRBV11-2 to TRBJ1-6, with 8 bases aligning to TRBD1. In germline, CDR1 is SGHAT, CDR2 FQNNGV. Trimming took 2 bases from V and 7 from J; bases not matched to a gene: 10. The CDR3 totals 17 residues. CDR3 residues: CASSLRTGTGKNSPLHF. The CDR3 DNA reads TGTGCCAGCAGCTTACGGACCGGGACAGGAAAGAATTCACCCCTCCACTTT.

The chain carries TRBV30 and TRBJ1-2; D possibly corresponds to TRBD1 (5 bases). This CDR3 region has 13 residues. The germline V and J ends were trimmed by 2 bases and 10 bases, with 17 bases remaining between them. Germline V gene lookup returns CDR1 GTSNPN and CDR2 SVGIG (reference sequence). CDR3 coding DNA: TGTGCCTGGAGTTCCTCGGGGGACCCAGACTACACCTTC. Translation gives CAWSSSGDPDYTF. The variable domain in full, completed from reference TRBV30 and TRBJ1-2, reads SQTIHQWPATLVQPVGSPLSLECTVEGTSNPNLYWYRQAAGRGLQLLFYSVGIGQISSEVPQNLSASRPQDRQFILSSKKLLLSDSGFYLCAWSSSGDPDYTFGSGTRLTVV.